These 14 T cell receptor beta chains came from one sample sequenced in a study of T-cell reconstitution after alpha-beta-depleted transplantation in children. A library of TCRbeta sequences, prepared with unique molecular identifiers, was generated. MiXCR, run by TCRdb on the PCR reads, gives a single entry per CDR3 protein. The repertoire holds about 270,000 distinct CDR3 sequences, with 9.9% as singletons. The input for sequencing was PBMCs from the stem cell graft donor, taken from the stem cell graft. Receptors were obtained from a human donor who donated a stem cell graft to a child with SCID.

This clonotype was seen more than once but under ten times. The CDR3, as DNA: TGTGCCAGCAGCTTAAAAGAGCGGCTGGCGGAGACCCAGTACTTC. This codes for CASSLKERLAETQYF. The V call is TRBV7-9, the J call TRBJ2-5; a possible D gene is TRBD2 (5 bases). The length of the CDR3 is 15 residues. Trimming removed 2 bases at V and 5 bases at J, with 15 bases between. Germline V gene sequence: CDR1 SEHNR, CDR2 FQNEAQ (reference sequence).

This clonotype was seen only a few times. This chain joins TRBV15 and TRBJ2-5; either TRBD1 or TRBD2 may supply D (5 bases each). Trimming left V 1 base short and J 4 bases short, with 10 bases between. CDR3 length: 14 amino acids. In germline, CDR1 is LNHNV, CDR2 YYDKDF (reference sequence). CDR3 sequence: CATSRGGFGETQYF. The CDR3, as DNA: TGTGCCACCAGCAGAGGGGGGTTTGGAGAGACCCAGTACTTC.

With respect to this clonotype: One junction end does not reproduce the germline sequence, and a read error may be involved. The V and J genes are TRBV9 and TRBJ2-5, with 9 bases that match TRBD1. The germline CDR1 and CDR2 sequences are SGDLS and YYNGEE. The CDR3 is 16 amino acids. CDR3: CASSASGTGPPETQNF. In DNA form, the CDR3 reads TGTGCCAGCAGCGCGTCCGGGACAGGGCCGCCCGAGACCCAGAACTTC. The whole variable domain, filled in from reference TRBV9 and TRBJ2-5, reads DSGVTQTPKHLITATGQRVTLRCSPRSGDLSVYWYQQSLDQGLQFLIQYYNGEERAKGNILERFSAQQFPDLHSELNLSSLELGDSALYFCASSASGTGPPETQNFGPGTRLLVL.

In its sample, this clonotype was seen many times. This chain links TRBV5-1 with TRBJ2-1; D possibly corresponds to TRBD2 (6 bases). This CDR3 has 16 amino acids. V shed 7 bases and J shed 7 bases, with 24 bases lying between them. Germline-derived CDR1 and CDR2 are SGHRS and YFSETQ. Written as DNA, the CDR3 is TGCGCCAGCGGATTATTGACTGGGGGGTTAAGAAATGAGCAGTTCTTC. Translated: CASGLLTGGLRNEQFF.

This clonotype has at least ten counts. The CDR3 region is CASSFPQGAYEQYF. CDR3 coding DNA: TGTGCCAGCAGCTTCCCACAGGGGGCCTACGAGCAGTACTTC. The rearrangement joins TRBV5-6 to TRBJ2-7, with TRBD1 matching 8 bases. The V and J ends lost 2 bases and 2 bases, in that order; junction bases with no gene match: 3. The CDR3 extends over 14 amino acids. CDR1 SGHDT and CDR2 YYEEEE come from the germline V gene.

This clonotype was seen only a few times. The CDR3 reads CASSLRGGWANIQYF. CDR3 coding DNA: TGTGCCAGCAGCTTAAGGGGAGGGTGGGCAAACATTCAGTACTTC. V usage is TRBV13 and J usage is TRBJ2-4; 7 bases fit TRBD2. Trimming took 2 bases from V and 6 from J; bases not matched to a gene: 7. The CDR3 covers 15 residues. Germline assignment: CDR1 PRHDT and CDR2 FYEKMQ (reference sequence).

The chain carries TRBV27 and TRBJ2-1; D not certain. The germline V gene has CDR1 MNHEY and CDR2 SMNVEV (reference sequence). Trimming pared 6 bases from V and 0 bases from J, leaving 15 bases between. The CDR3 is 16 amino acids. The CDR3 DNA sequence: TGTGCCAGCAGCCTACGGTTGTTGGGCTCCTACAATGAGCAGTTCTTC. As protein: CASSLRLLGSYNEQFF.

This rearrangement joins TRBV6-6 to TRBJ2-1; D is tentatively TRBD1 or TRBD2 (6 bases each). V shed 11 bases and J shed 12 bases, with 20 bases lying between them. The germline V gene encodes CDR1 MNHNY and CDR2 SVGAGI (reference sequence). The CDR3 runs 12 residues. CDR3 sequence: CASGASVGGQFF. CDR3 coding DNA: TGTGCCTCCGGGGCTAGCGTAGGGGGGCAGTTCTTC.

In its sample, this clonotype is medium-sized. The chain uses TRBV10-2 and TRBJ2-7; TRBD2 aligns across 11 bases. This CDR3 has 16 residues. The J segment lost 4 bases and the V segment lost 8 bases, leaving 13 bases of the junction unmatched. CDR1 is WSHSY, CDR2 SAAADI, per germline. CDR3 coding DNA: TGCGCCAGCTCCCTCGGTAGCGGGGGGGCCATATACGAGCAGTACTTC. Its translation: CASSLGSGGAIYEQYF.

The table lists this clonotype with a few counts. This chain links TRBV5-5 with TRBJ1-4; the D gene is possibly TRBD1 (6 bases). The germline gives CDR1 SGHKS, CDR2 YYEKEE (reference sequence). With 1 base removed from V and 0 bases from J, the gap between germline ends came to 7 bases. This CDR3 is built from 15 residues. The CDR3 sequence is CASSLWTATNEKLFF. The CDR3 DNA reads TGTGCCAGCAGCTTGTGGACAGCAACTAATGAAAAACTGTTTTTT.

V gene TRBV7-9 combines with J gene TRBJ2-7; D is uncertain. Trimming removed 5 bases at V and 7 bases at J, with 12 bases between. The CDR3 has 12 residues. Germline lookup yields CDR1 SEHNR and CDR2 FQNEAQ (reference sequence). The CDR3 region is CASSLSAVEQYF. The DNA of the CDR3 is TGTGCCAGCAGCCTCTCGGCGGTTGAGCAGTACTTC. The whole variable domain, filled in from reference TRBV7-9 and TRBJ2-7, reads DTGVSQNPRHKITKRGQNVTFRCDPISEHNRLYWYRQTLGQGPEFLTYFQNEAQLEKSRLLSDRFSAERPKGSFSTLEIQRTEQGDSAMYLCASSLSAVEQYFGPGTRLTVT.

This clonotype came up many times. V gene TRBV20-1 combines with J gene TRBJ2-5; 9 bases line up with TRBD1. The CDR3 runs to 16 residues. V lost 0 bases, J lost 3 bases, and 8 bases stayed unmatched. Germline V lookup: CDR1 DFQATT, CDR2 SNEGSKA (reference sequence). The CDR3 DNA follows: TGCAGTGCTAGAGAACGGGGACAGGGAAGGAAAGAGACCCAGTACTTC. It translates to CSARERGQGRKETQYF.

V usage is TRBV5-6 and J usage is TRBJ2-1; D is unresolved. CDR3 length: 16 residues. Germline values: CDR1 SGHDT, CDR2 YYEEEE. The V and J ends lost 2 bases and 6 bases respectively, with 18 bases between them. The chain's CDR3 is CASSLSWPSFRNEQFF. Here the CDR3 DNA reads TGTGCCAGCAGCTTAAGTTGGCCCAGTTTTCGCAATGAGCAGTTCTTC.

The genes are TRBV18 and TRBJ1-4; D is unclear. CDR3 length: 15 amino acids. The V and J ends lost 1 base and 7 bases respectively, with 13 bases between them. Per the germline V gene, CDR1 is KGHSH and CDR2 is LQKENI. The CDR3 loop reads CASSPQRVPGEKLFF. In DNA form, the CDR3 reads TGTGCCAGCTCACCACAGCGGGTGCCCGGTGAAAAACTGTTTTTT.